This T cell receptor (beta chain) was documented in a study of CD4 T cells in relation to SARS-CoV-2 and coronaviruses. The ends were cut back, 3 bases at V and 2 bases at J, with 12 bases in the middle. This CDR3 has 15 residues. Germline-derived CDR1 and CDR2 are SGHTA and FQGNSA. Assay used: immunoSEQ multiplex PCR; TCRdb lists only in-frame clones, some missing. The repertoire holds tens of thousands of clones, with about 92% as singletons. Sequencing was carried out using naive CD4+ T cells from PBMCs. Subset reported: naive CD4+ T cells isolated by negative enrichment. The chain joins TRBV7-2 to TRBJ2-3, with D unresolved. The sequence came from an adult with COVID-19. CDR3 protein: CASSFLGSNTDTQYF. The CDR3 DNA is TGTGCCAGCAGCTTTTTGGGGTCCAACACAGATACGCAGTATTTT.